The clone carrying this TCR beta chain has a handful of counts. Antigen unknown. T cells were expanded from blood mononuclear cells for about 3 days with anti-CD3 OKT3 or CD3/CD28 beads. This CDR3 spans 15 amino acids. Germline-derived CDR1 and CDR2 are SGHVS and FQNEAQ. The V and J ends lost 2 bases and 3 bases respectively, with 14 bases between them. The record originates from a study of beta chain bispecific antibodies for T cell cancers. Clonotypes were quantified using unique molecular identifier barcodes. TCRdb ran MiXCR on the 5' RACE reads and lists one entry per CDR3 protein. The sample yields 20,000 to 25,000 distinct CDR3 sequences, 2% to 2.5% seen once. Whole-study results and caveats: The leukemia cells, rather than normal T cells, gave most of the targeted TRBV signal. Anti-TRBV12 exposure, compared with anti-CD19, reduced the TRBV12-3 proportion of TRBV signal by roughly 99%.

The TCR originated in a human donor in good health. Some clones in this sample may be carry-over from other donors' samples. The V call is TRBV7-8, the J call TRBJ2-7; D is perhaps TRBD1 (5 bases). This specimen was healthy donor T cells cultured with leukemia cells, taken from a culture containing a bispecific antibody targeting TCR Vbeta12. CDR3 nucleotides: TGTGCCAGCAGCTTATTTGGGGCAGAGATCTACGAGCAGTACTTC. It specifies CASSLFGAEIYEQYF.